The TCR beta chain under discussion was sequenced for a study of blood T cells in healthy people across ages. Overall study context: Per two T cells, template switching captured roughly one barcoded beta molecule.

Overall study findings and caveats: Shifts in expanded clonotypes may have been confounded by donor CMV status, which was unknown.

On this clonotype itself: Its antigen remains unidentified.

Together with a sample-barcoded 5' primer, a J-beta primer mix was included in a second PCR lasting roughly 6 to 12 cycles. TCRdb processed the 5' RACE reads anew with MiXCR; each CDR3 protein has one entry. The sample yields nearly 800,000 distinct CDR3 sequences, about 56% seen once. Input material: blood. The sequence came from a man aged 40-50 years in good health.

CDR3 coding DNA: TGTGCCAGCGGTATAAGACAGGTTGCATTTAACCATGGCTACACCTTC. Protein sequence: CASGIRQVAFNHGYTF. The chain couples TRBV21-1 to TRBJ1-2; no check of the table's D call, TRBD1, against the DNA was made. TRBV21-1 corresponds to a pseudogene. The CDR3 runs 16 residues.